The 10 T cell receptor beta chains presented below share a single source sample, sequenced in a study of blood T cell repertoires in COVID-19. The assay was immunoSEQ multiplex PCR, and TCRdb's table has in-frame clones only and misses some. The data show a few hundred thousand clones, with about 87% seen just once and more than 8.5% held by the top ten. The sequencing input was peripheral blood. Receptors were obtained from a woman in her sixties or seventies with COVID-19, enrolled during active disease.

This chain joins TRBV28 and TRBJ1-5, with 8 positions matching TRBD1. With V trimmed by 6 bases and J by 0 bases, 10 bases remained unmatched. The CDR3 consists of 17 residues. Germline-derived CDR1 and CDR2 are MDHEN and SYDVKM. The CDR3 protein is CASSLDIRGLSNQPQHF. The DNA for the CDR3 is TGTGCCAGCAGCCTAGATATCAGGGGGCTTAGCAATCAGCCCCAGCATTTT.

In DNA form, the CDR3 reads TGTGCCAGCAGCTTATTCGGGAGTGGAGAGACCCAGTACTTC. Its protein product is CASSLFGSGETQYF. The chain joins TRBV7-2 to TRBJ2-5; D is possibly TRBD2 (6 bases). V shed 2 bases and J shed 4 bases, with 11 bases lying between them. Germline lookup yields CDR1 SGHTA and CDR2 FQGNSA. The CDR3 contains 14 residues.

The V gene is TRBV4-2, the J gene TRBJ1-5, with no clear D. From germline, CDR1 is LGHNA and CDR2 YNFKEQ. The CDR3 is 16 amino acids. Trimming removed 0 bases from V and 0 bases from J, with 9 bases in between. This chain's CDR3 is CASSQEDSHSNQPQHF. Written as DNA, the CDR3 is TGTGCCAGCAGCCAAGAAGACTCCCATAGCAATCAGCCCCAGCATTTT.

The chain combines TRBV9 with TRBJ2-5, with D possibly matching TRBD2 (5 bases). The germline gives CDR1 SGDLS, CDR2 YYNGEE. The V gene lost 4 bases and the J gene lost 5 bases, with 15 bases spanning the gap. This CDR3 has 14 amino acids. The chain's CDR3 is CASSYQTGYETQYF. CDR3 DNA sequence: TGTGCCAGCAGCTATCAGACGGGATATGAGACCCAGTACTTC.

The V gene is TRBV5-1, the J gene TRBJ2-3; D might be TRBD1 (6 bases). This CDR3 spans 14 amino acids. V lost 5 bases and J lost 6, with 16 bases in between. In germline, CDR1 is SGHRS, CDR2 YFSETQ. The CDR3 nucleotides are TGCGCCAGCAGACTCGGAAACAGGGAGGATACGCAGTATTTT. Residues: CASRLGNREDTQYF.

For this clone: The same CDR3 can be traced to other DNA sequences in this sample. The chain couples TRBV5-6 to TRBJ2-3, with 9 positions matching TRBD2. The CDR3 runs 15 residues. Germline loops: CDR1 SGHDT, CDR2 YYEEEE. The V and J ends lost 4 bases and 3 bases, in that order; junction bases with no gene match: 6. The CDR3 region is CASSPLAGSTDTQYF. In DNA form, the CDR3 reads TGTGCCAGCAGCCCGCTAGCGGGATCAACAGATACGCAGTATTTT.

The genes are TRBV6-5 and TRBJ1-1; 12 bases align to TRBD1. V dropped 5 bases and J dropped 9; count of bases not matched to a gene: 4. There are 13 residues in the CDR3. The germline CDR1 and CDR2 sequences are MNHEY and SVGAGI. CDR3 protein: CASSRDRGLKAFF. The CDR3 bases are TGTGCCAGCAGTCGGGACAGGGGGCTCAAAGCTTTCTTT.

In this sample, this clone turned up once. V and J are TRBV2 and TRBJ1-4; possible D gene TRBD1, 6 bases. This CDR3 comprises 14 residues. Germline values: CDR1 SNHLY, CDR2 FYNNEI. The ends were cut back, 6 bases at V and 5 bases at J, with 13 bases in the middle. The CDR3 here is CASSIQGQNEKLFF. The CDR3 DNA is TGTGCCAGCAGCATACAGGGACAAAATGAAAAACTGTTTTTT. Complete variable domain (other parts from reference TRBV2 and TRBJ1-4): EPEVTQTPSHQVTQMGQEVILRCVPISNHLYFYWYRQILGQKVEFLVSFYNNEISEKSEIFDDQFSVERPDGSNFTLKIRSTKLEDSAMYFCASSIQGQNEKLFFGSGTQLSVL.

The rearrangement links TRBV28 to TRBJ1-6; 9 bases line up with TRBD1. V was clipped by 8 bases and J by 14 bases; unmatched bases: 10. The CDR3 covers 13 residues. Looked up from germline, CDR1 is MDHEN and CDR2 is SYDVKM. CDR3 in amino acids: CASGQGQGGSLHF. The DNA for the CDR3 is TGTGCCAGCGGACAGGGGCAAGGAGGGTCCCTCCACTTT.

This chain connects TRBV5-1 to TRBJ1-1; the D is unclear. Germline CDR1 and CDR2: SGHRS and YFSETQ. The CDR3 extends over 16 amino acids. V was clipped by 7 bases and J by 3 bases, with 22 bases between them. The CDR3 spells CASFPAPGGLDTEAFF. For the CDR3, the DNA is TGCGCCAGCTTCCCCGCCCCTGGAGGTTTGGACACTGAAGCTTTCTTT.